This T cell receptor (beta chain) was found in a study of cytomegalovirus exposure and HLA in healthy donors. The CDR3 runs 14 residues. The germline V gene encodes CDR1 SGHAT and CDR2 FQNNGV. Trimming stripped 4 bases from V and 3 bases from J, with 11 bases between. PCR amplification relied on 60 Vbeta primers (plus 13 Jbeta primers). The table came from immunoSEQ multiplex PCR; TCRdb's copy has only in-frame clones and leaves some out. This sample carries about 150,000 clones, approximately 85% of them seen once, and the ten largest clones take more than 4%. Sequences were obtained from PBMCs. The origin of this receptor is a girl aged 10-17 years in good health and CMV-seropositive. This chain joins TRBV11-2 and TRBJ2-3; D ambiguous. The CDR3 loop reads CASSSTGLTDTQYF. DNA of the CDR3: TGTGCCAGCAGCTCCACGGGTTTAACAGATACGCAGTATTTT. Combining the CDR3 with reference TRBV11-2 and TRBJ2-3 gives the whole variable domain EAGVAQSPRYKIIEKRQSVAFWCNPISGHATLYWYQQILGQGPKLLIQFQNNGVVDDSQLPKDRFSAERLKGVDSTLKIQPAKLEDSAVYLCASSSTGLTDTQYFGPGTRLTVL.